This is a list of T cell receptor beta chains from one sample in a study of identical twins. One entry per CDR3 protein, called by TCRdb with MiXCR from the 5' RACE reads. The sample consists of 150,000 or so distinct CDR3 sequences, approximately 3.5% of them appearing once. The sample was memory T cells sorted from blood. The receptors were sampled from a man between 18 and 29 years old in good health. CDR3s leave out the opening cysteine and the closing phenylalanine or tryptophan.

len	v_gene	CDR3aa
15	TRBV10-3	AISDLGTGSNNYGYT
12	TRBV9	ASSPQQGAYEQY
12	TRBV6-2/TRBV6-3	ASSRGTSQETQY
12	TRBV7-6	ASSSDPNTGELF
11	TRBV12-3/TRBV12-4	ASSFGSGSEQF
14	TRBV15	ATSREGFGRVTEAF
14	TRBV24-1	ATSDTGTGTLETQY
11	TRBV12-3/TRBV12-4	ASSFPNTGELF
14	TRBV29-1	SGALGTGRALDEQF
14	TRBV29-1	SVEVFSAQLLPEQY
13	TRBV4-2	ASPRTSTAKNIQY
14	TRBV4-3	ASSQENYRDTGELF